This entry lists 22 T cell receptor beta chains sequenced from one sample in a study of human T cells and chemical hapten exposure. Using its own MiXCR run on the RACE reads, TCRdb lists one record per CDR3 protein. Seen here are more than 95,000 distinct CDR3 sequences, nearly 35% observed once, and the top ten hold 2.5% to 3.5%. Sample time point: patch test 3, about 24 weeks after DPC sensitization. Treatment specified: therapeutic diphenylcyclopropenone sensitization with weekly scalp DPC. Sequences were derived from whole blood, sampled in connection with sensitization to the hapten diphenylcyclopropenone (DPC). These receptors came from a man aged 35-49 years with alopecia areata. Some clones in this sample may be carry-over from other donors' samples.

J is TRBJ2-2 and V is TRBV6-5, with 10 bases lining up with TRBD2. Trimming removed 6 bases from V and 0 bases from J; junction bases left unmatched: 4. Per germline, CDR1 MNHEY and CDR2 SVGAGI. CDR3 size: 16 residues. CDR3 residues: CASRPGTSANTGELFF. The CDR3 DNA is TGTGCCAGCAGGCCCGGGACTAGCGCGAACACCGGGGAGCTGTTTTTT.

This clonotype was found a few times. The chain is built from TRBV20-1 and TRBJ2-3; TRBD2 matches 13 bases. The CDR3 covers 15 residues. With V trimmed by 2 bases and J by 6 bases, 5 bases remained unmatched. Looked up from germline, CDR1 is DFQATT and CDR2 is SNEGSKA (reference sequence). The CDR3 sequence: CSARLLAGGLDTQYF. The CDR3 DNA reads as TGCAGTGCTAGACTACTAGCGGGAGGGCTTGATACGCAGTATTTT.

The chain links TRBV4-1 to TRBJ2-3, with D perhaps matching TRBD1 or TRBD2 (5 bases each). With 0 bases removed from V and 0 bases from J, the gap between germline ends came to 10 bases. In germline, CDR1 is MGHRA, CDR2 YSYEKL. CDR3 length equals 16 residues. CDR3 sequence reads: CASSQDEGSSTDTQYF. The CDR3 DNA reads as TGCGCCAGCAGCCAAGATGAGGGGTCTAGCACAGATACGCAGTATTTT.

This clonotype was seen more than once but under ten times. The rearrangement joins TRBV7-2 to TRBJ2-3; 7 bases line up with TRBD1. The CDR3 totals 13 residues. CDR1 and CDR2 (germline): SGHTA, FQGNSA. After removal of 8 bases from V and 5 bases from J, the junction contained 7 bases not matched to a gene. Written as DNA, the CDR3 is TGTGCCAGCGGAGGACAGGTGAAAGATACGCAGTATTTT. This encodes CASGGQVKDTQYF.

The table lists this clonotype with a few counts. J is TRBJ1-5 and V is TRBV6-1, with D uncertain. Deletions cut 3 bases from V and 7 bases from J, with 13 bases between. Germline values: CDR1 MNHNS, CDR2 SASEGT. This CDR3 spans 14 amino acids. The CDR3 nucleotides are TGTGCCAGCAGTGATGGGCACAGAGGACAGCCCCAGCATTTT. Translation: CASSDGHRGQPQHF.

This clonotype has only a few counts. This sequence joins TRBV5-1 and TRBJ2-3; D possibly matches TRBD1 or TRBD2 (5 bases each). Germline values: CDR1 SGHRS, CDR2 YFSETQ. V dropped 2 bases and J dropped 0 bases, with 10 bases sitting between them. The CDR3 length is 15 residues. CDR3 protein: CASSLEGRSTDTQYF. The CDR3 bases are TGCGCCAGCAGCTTAGAGGGGCGGAGCACAGATACGCAGTATTTT.

The V and J genes are TRBV6-1 and TRBJ2-7, with 7 bases matching TRBD1. This CDR3 is 13 amino acids long. V was pared by 7 bases and J by 3 bases, with 6 bases of the junction left unmatched. In germline, CDR1 is MNHNS, CDR2 SASEGT. The chain's CDR3 is CASMRDSFYEQYV. For the CDR3, the DNA is TGTGCCAGCATGAGGGACAGCTTCTACGAGCAGTACGTC.

This clonotype is a singleton in its sample. V usage is TRBV6-2 or TRBV6-3 and J usage is TRBJ2-5; possibly TRBD1 for D (6 bases). V lost 2 bases and J lost 9, with 7 bases in between. Germline V gene lookup returns CDR1 MNHEY and CDR2 SVGEGT. CDR3 length equals 11 residues. CDR3 sequence: CASSYEGAQYF. CDR3 DNA sequence: TGTGCCAGCAGTTACGAGGGGGCCCAGTACTTC.

The J gene is TRBJ1-1, the V gene TRBV20-1; tentatively, D is TRBD1 (5 bases). Germline V gene data show CDR1 as DFQATT and CDR2 as SNEGSKA (reference sequence). This CDR3 is 15 amino acids long. V gave up 1 base and J gave up 1 base, with 13 bases separating them. The CDR3 here is CSARGDRGSNTEAFF. CDR3 bases: TGCAGTGCTAGAGGCGATCGGGGCTCGAACACTGAAGCTTTCTTT.

The V gene is TRBV7-9, the J gene TRBJ2-5; D is uncertain. The CDR3 spans 14 residues. Germline V gene lookup returns CDR1 SEHNR and CDR2 FQNEAQ (reference sequence). Trimming took 1 base from V and 0 from J, leaving 6 bases between them. The CDR3 coding sequence is TGTGCCAGCAGCTTAGGTCGGGACCAAGAGACCCAGTACTTC. The encoded protein is CASSLGRDQETQYF. Complete variable domain (other parts from reference TRBV7-9 and TRBJ2-5): DTGVSQNPRHKITKRGQNVTFRCDPISEHNRLYWYRQTLGQGPEFLTYFQNEAQLEKSRLLSDRFSAERPKGSFSTLEIQRTEQGDSAMYLCASSLGRDQETQYFGPGTRLLVL.

The rearrangement links TRBV5-6 to TRBJ1-1; D possibly corresponds to TRBD1 (5 bases). Germline-derived CDR1 and CDR2 are SGHDT and YYEEEE. Trimming stripped 2 bases from V and 3 bases from J, with 23 bases between. The CDR3 totals 18 residues. CDR3 sequence: CASSFRRKNRRGDTEAFF. CDR3 sequence (DNA): TGTGCCAGCAGCTTTAGGCGTAAGAACAGAAGGGGTGACACTGAAGCTTTCTTT.

CDR3 nucleotide sequence: TGCAGCGGGACACAGGGTTGTGAAACTGAAGCTTTCTTT. It yields the protein CSGTQGCETEAFF. This rearrangement joins TRBV29-1 to TRBJ1-1; a possible D gene is TRBD1 (6 bases). There are 13 residues in the CDR3. The germline V and J ends were trimmed by 7 bases and 5 bases, with 17 bases remaining between them. Germline V gene sequence: CDR1 SQVTM, CDR2 ANQGSEA. The full variable domain, with the rest looked up from reference TRBV29-1 and TRBJ1-1, is SAVISQKPSRDICQRGTSLTIQCQVDSQVTMMFWYRQQPGQSLTLIATANQGSEATYESGFVIDKFPISRPNLTFSTLTVSNMSPEDSSIYLCSGTQGCETEAFFGQGTRLTVV.

The CDR3 spells CASSRPRGGADEQFF. CDR3 bases: TGTGCCAGCAGTCGGCCTAGGGGGGGGGCGGACGAGCAGTTCTTC. The chain has TRBV6-5 and TRBJ2-1; D is perhaps TRBD2 (7 bases). V was pared by 5 bases and J by 10 bases, with 21 bases between. Per germline, CDR1 MNHEY and CDR2 SVGAGI. CDR3 length: 15 residues.

V and J are TRBV18 and TRBJ1-1; a weak D match, TRBD1 (6 bases). The germline V and J ends were trimmed by 3 bases and 1 base, with 12 bases remaining between them. The CDR3 covers 15 residues. Per the germline V gene, CDR1 is KGHSH and CDR2 is LQKENI. The CDR3 spells CASSPRGLGNTEAFF. The CDR3 bases are TGTGCCAGCTCACCCAGGGGTCTGGGGAACACTGAAGCTTTCTTT.

The CDR3, as DNA: TGCAGTGCTAGGGGAATGTCCTACAATGAGCAGTTCTTC. Encoded protein: CSARGMSYNEQFF. The chain is built from TRBV20-1 and TRBJ2-1; D is unresolved. Trimming removed 3 bases at V and 1 base at J, with 7 bases between. This CDR3 is 13 amino acids long. Germline CDR1 DFQATT, CDR2 SNEGSKA (reference sequence).

The genes are TRBV4-2 and TRBJ2-3; 15 nucleotides line up with TRBD2. V shed 5 bases and J 0 bases; nucleotides not matched to a gene: 9. CDR3 length: 19 amino acids. In germline, CDR1 is LGHNA, CDR2 YNFKEQ. In DNA form, the CDR3 reads TGTGCCAGCAGCTATACCGGGACTAGCGGGAGGCGTAGCACAGATACGCAGTATTTT. Protein sequence: CASSYTGTSGRRSTDTQYF.

This rearrangement joins TRBV6-2 or TRBV6-3 to TRBJ2-7, with 7 bases lining up with TRBD1. V lost 2 bases and J lost 6; bases outside the gene matches: 4. CDR3 length: 13 amino acids. Germline assignment: CDR1 MNHEY and CDR2 SVGEGT. The chain's CDR3 is CASSYPNRGEQYF. The CDR3 region has the DNA TGTGCCAGCAGTTACCCTAACAGGGGCGAGCAGTACTTC.

In DNA form, the CDR3 reads TGTGCCAGCTCACCAACCGGGAGCGAAGCTTTCTTT. Amino acid sequence: CASSPTGSEAFF. The chain uses TRBV18 and TRBJ1-1; unclear D gene. CDR3 size: 12 residues. V lost 2 bases and J lost 8, with 9 bases in between. Germline CDR1 reads KGHSH; CDR2 reads LQKENI.

There are a few counts of this clonotype. V usage is TRBV30 and J usage is TRBJ2-6; tentative D call: TRBD2 (5 bases). V was cut by 5 bases and J by 0 bases, with 14 bases left in between. Per the germline V gene, CDR1 is GTSNPN and CDR2 is SVGIG (reference sequence). The CDR3 is made up of 16 amino acids. The CDR3 DNA reads TGTGCCTGGTGGGGTTGGGAGAACTCTGGGGCCAACGTCCTGACTTTC. Protein product: CAWWGWENSGANVLTF.

This clonotype was seen a few times. J is TRBJ1-3 and V is TRBV10-3; no firm D call. In germline, CDR1 is ENHRY, CDR2 SYGVKD. CDR3 length: 16 residues. The V and J ends lost 0 bases and 4 bases respectively, with 13 bases between them. DNA for the CDR3: TGTGCCATCAGTGAGTCGGTCGCGGGGAACGGAAACACCATATATTTT. Amino acid sequence: CAISESVAGNGNTIYF.

The rearrangement uses TRBV27 and TRBJ1-2, with no clear D. The CDR3 contains 15 residues. Deletions cut 6 bases from V and 0 bases from J, with 14 bases between. Germline V gene data show CDR1 as MNHEY and CDR2 as SMNVEV (reference sequence). CDR3 in DNA: TGTGCCAGCAGGCTAGGCGCCTCAGCTAACTATGGCTACACCTTC. Translated: CASRLGASANYGYTF.

The V and J genes are TRBV7-9 and TRBJ2-5; D call uncertain. Germline V gene data show CDR1 as SEHNR and CDR2 as FQNEAQ (reference sequence). The V end lost 3 bases, the J end lost 0 bases, and 11 bases lay between the germline ends. The CDR3 sequence is 15 residues long. The DNA for the CDR3 is TGTGCCAGCAGCTTCTTTTTACGGAACCAAGAGACCCAGTACTTC. Translation: CASSFFLRNQETQYF.